A selection of T cell receptor beta chains follows, all from one sample in a study of blood T cell repertoires in COVID-19. Data came from immunoSEQ multiplex PCR; TCRdb stores just in-frame clones and leaves some out. The sample consists of nearly 350,000 clones, approximately 90% of them appearing once. Source material: peripheral blood. The receptor set was obtained from a woman between 18 and 29 years old who had recovered from COVID-19. The CDR3 runs from the conserved cysteine through the conserved F or W. The D gene is left open where the match is weak. Not every row has a clone size; where given, it reads once, few, many or a size class.

>-|TRBV29-1|-|17|TRBJ2-2
CSVEWVPPGDIDGELFF
TGCAGCGTTGAATGGGTCCCCCCCGGGGATATTGACGGGGAGCTGTTTTTT
>TRBD1|TRBV2|-|12|TRBJ1-2
CASGGQGYGYTF
TGTGCCAGCGGAGGACAGGGGTATGGCTACACCTTC
>TRBD1|TRBV2|-|17|TRBJ1-6
CASSQQGQGEDNSPLHF
TGTGCCAGCAGCCAACAAGGACAGGGAGAGGATAATTCACCCCTCCACTTT
>-|TRBV30|-|12|TRBJ2-4
CAWRVSKNIQYF
TGTGCCTGGAGAGTCAGTAAAAACATTCAGTACTTC
>TRBD2|TRBV4-1|-|18|TRBJ2-2
CASSQYGTSGRAGGELFF
TGCGCCAGCAGCCAATACGGGACTAGCGGGAGGGCCGGCGGGGAGCTGTTTTTT
>TRBD2|TRBV27|-|14|TRBJ2-1
CASSFGREGSEQFF
TGTGCCAGCAGTTTCGGGCGGGAGGGGAGTGAGCAGTTCTTC
>-|TRBV11-2|once|17|TRBJ2-3
CASSSTRTDPSTDTQYF
TGTGCCAGCAGCTCGACCAGGACTGACCCTAGCACAGATACGCAGTATTTT
>-|TRBV5-1|-|17|TRBJ1-5
CASSLDGSGGKNQPQHF
TGCGCCAGCAGCTTGGACGGATCGGGCGGGAAGAATCAGCCCCAGCATTTT
>TRBD1|TRBV24-1|-|18|TRBJ2-3
CATSERTGGGGRPDTQYF
TGTGCCACCAGTGAACGGACAGGGGGCGGCGGGAGACCAGATACGCAGTATTTT
>-|TRBV7-6|-|15|TRBJ2-3
CASSLRERSTDTQYF
TGTGCCAGCAGCTTACGAGAGAGAAGCACAGATACGCAGTATTTT
>-|TRBV27|once|13|TRBJ2-5
CASRALGGETQYF
TGTGCCAGCAGAGCGCTCGGAGGAGAGACCCAGTACTTC
>-|TRBV6-2/TRBV6-3|-|13|TRBJ1-1
CASSWVANTEAFF
TGTGCCAGCAGTTGGGTAGCGAACACTGAAGCTTTCTTT
>TRBD1|TRBV6-2/TRBV6-3|-|14|TRBJ1-2
CASSYSRGSYGYTF
TGTGCCAGCAGTTACTCCAGGGGGTCGTATGGCTACACCTTC
>TRBD1|TRBV7-2|-|16|TRBJ1-4
CASSRTGARANEKLFF
TGTGCCAGCAGCCGGACAGGGGCCCGGGCTAATGAAAAACTGTTTTTT
>TRBD1|TRBV19|-|15|TRBJ1-3
CASSHQGASGNTIYF
TGTGCCAGTAGTCATCAGGGGGCCTCTGGAAACACCATATATTTT
>TRBD1|TRBV6-5|-|15|TRBJ2-3
CASRRQGAYTDTQYF
TGTGCCAGCAGGAGACAGGGAGCTTACACAGATACGCAGTATTTT
>TRBD2|TRBV11-2|-|15|TRBJ2-1
CASSRLAPSYNEQFF
TGTGCCAGCAGCCGACTAGCCCCTTCCTACAATGAGCAGTTCTTC
>TRBD1|TRBV10-1|-|17|TRBJ1-5
CASSAWTGESRNQPQHF
TGCGCCAGCAGTGCCTGGACAGGGGAAAGTCGCAATCAGCCCCAGCATTTT
>-|TRBV30|-|12|TRBJ2-1
CAWSAEYNEQFF
TGTGCCTGGAGTGCGGAGTACAATGAGCAGTTCTTC
>-|TRBV9|-|13|TRBJ1-5
CASSHRVNQPQHF
TGTGCCAGCAGTCACAGGGTTAATCAGCCCCAGCATTTT
>-|TRBV6-2/TRBV6-3|-|17|TRBJ1-2
CASSLRQVRQRQYGYTF
TGTGCCAGCAGTCTACGACAGGTCCGGCAAAGGCAGTATGGCTACACCTTC
>-|TRBV19|-|16|TRBJ1-4
CASSIVRAATNEKLFF
TGTGCCAGTAGTATAGTCAGGGCTGCAACTAATGAAAAACTGTTTTTT
>TRBD2|TRBV30|-|15|TRBJ2-1
CAWSGGLADYNEQFF
TGTGCCTGGAGTGGGGGACTAGCGGATTACAATGAGCAGTTCTTC
>-|TRBV18|once|15|TRBJ1-2
CASSLLESGNYGYTF
TGTGCCAGCTCACTACTAGAGTCCGGCAACTATGGCTACACCTTC
>-|TRBV6-5|-|13|TRBJ1-2
CASSRGIRYGYTF
TGTGCCAGCAGCCGAGGGATCCGCTATGGCTACACCTTC
>-|TRBV24-1|-|17|TRBJ2-5
CATSDFGIRGMGETQYF
TGTGCCACCAGTGATTTTGGCATCAGGGGTATGGGAGAGACCCAGTACTTC
>TRBD2|TRBV18|-|15|TRBJ2-5
CASSPVAGYQETQYF
TGTGCCAGCTCCCCCGTAGCGGGGTACCAAGAGACCCAGTACTTC
>-|TRBV19|-|16|TRBJ1-6
CASSIKAGQVGSPLHF
TGTGCCAGTAGTATAAAGGCGGGCCAGGTTGGTTCACCCCTCCACTTT
>-|TRBV6-5|-|13|TRBJ1-5
CASRETGTQPQHF
TGTGCCAGCAGGGAGACCGGAACTCAGCCCCAGCATTTT
>-|TRBV30|-|19|TRBJ1-6
CAWVIKDTIFPSYNSPLHF
TGTGCCTGGGTCATAAAGGACACCATCTTCCCTTCCTATAATTCACCCCTCCACTTT
>-|TRBV27|-|17|TRBJ2-1
CASSLLSEAGPYNEQFF
TGTGCCAGCAGTTTACTGTCAGAGGCGGGGCCCTACAATGAGCAGTTCTTC
>TRBD2|TRBV13|once|18|TRBJ2-3
CASSTRGLAGGNTDTQYF
TGTGCCAGCAGCACCCGCGGGCTAGCGGGAGGGAACACAGATACGCAGTATTTT
>-|TRBV24-1|-|14|TRBJ1-2
CATGSGQTNYGYTF
TGTGCCACCGGTTCTGGACAGACTAACTATGGCTACACCTTC
>-|TRBV27|-|15|TRBJ2-1
CASSPGGSVSNEQFF
TGTGCCAGTAGCCCTGGTGGCAGCGTGAGCAATGAGCAGTTCTTC
>TRBD1|TRBV19|once|17|TRBJ1-1
CASSIGQGAILNTEAFF
TGTGCCAGTAGTATCGGACAGGGGGCAATCTTGAACACTGAAGCTTTCTTT
>TRBD1|TRBV29-1|-|14|TRBJ1-2
CSVAGGQGNYGYTF
TGCAGCGTTGCGGGGGGACAGGGAAACTATGGCTACACCTTC
>TRBD1|TRBV5-1|once|16|TRBJ2-2
CASSLAGGDYTGELFF
TGCGCCAGCAGCTTGGCAGGGGGCGACTACACCGGGGAGCTGTTTTTT